One and the same sample provided the 32 T cell receptor beta chains below, sequenced in a study of tumor and adjacent non-tumor tissue in lung cancer. RNA was extracted from bulk tissue without any cell sorting. Three rounds of nested PCR, following a modified ARM-PCR protocol, produced the TCRbeta library. TCRdb processed the multiplex PCR reads anew with MiXCR; each CDR3 protein has one entry. The top ten clones hold 15% to 20% of a sample with roughly 140,000 distinct CDR3 sequences, roughly 66% of them seen once. The sequenced material came from lung tumor tissue. The source of these receptors is a man aged 55-75 years with small cell lung cancer.

The rearrangement links TRBV13 to TRBJ2-5; D remains ambiguous. The CDR3 has 12 amino acids. Trimming removed 3 bases from V and 4 bases from J, with 6 bases in between. Germline CDR1 PRHDT, CDR2 FYEKMQ (reference sequence). CDR3 protein: CASSLMGETQYF. The CDR3 nucleotides are TGTGCCAGCAGCTTGATGGGAGAGACCCAGTACTTC.

This chain uses TRBV5-6 with TRBJ2-3; D unclear. The CDR3 loop spans 16 amino acids. V was trimmed by 1 base and J by 1 base, leaving 13 bases between them. Germline V CDR1 and CDR2: SGHDT, YYEEEE. CDR3 nucleotide sequence: TGTGCCAGCAGCTTGCCCTCTTGGACGGGCACAGATACGCAGTATTTT. Protein: CASSLPSWTGTDTQYF. Drawing the rest from reference TRBV5-6 and TRBJ2-3, the complete variable domain is DAGVTQSPTHLIKTRGQQVTLRCSPKSGHDTVSWYQQALGQGPQFIFQYYEEEERQRGNFPDRFSGHQFPNYSSELNVNALLLGDSALYLCASSLPSWTGTDTQYFGPGTRLTVL.

As concerns this clonotype: It may be a read error: a sequence one base away is much more abundant. The chain recombines TRBV6-6 with TRBJ2-7; 7 bases align to TRBD2. J lost 5 bases, V lost 2 bases, and 9 bases had no gene match. The CDR3 is made up of 15 amino acids. Germline loops: CDR1 MNHNY, CDR2 SVGAGI (reference sequence). The CDR3 sequence is CASSYGGDGSNEQYF. CDR3 sequence (DNA): TGTGCCAGCAGTTACGGGGGGGACGGGAGTAACGAGCAGTACTTC.

V is TRBV12-3 or TRBV12-4 and J is TRBJ2-3; D gene ambiguous. Trimming removed 4 bases at V and 0 bases at J, with 5 bases between. This CDR3 is 13 amino acids long. The CDR3 is CASSSTSTDTQYF. DNA of the CDR3: TGTGCCAGCAGTTCTACTAGCACAGATACGCAGTATTTT.

This clonotype has more than one count but fewer than ten. The chain combines TRBV20-1 with TRBJ2-3; the match to TRBD2 covers 7 bases. This CDR3 comprises 13 residues. The germline V gene encodes CDR1 DFQATT and CDR2 SNEGSKA (reference sequence). Trimming cost V 4 bases and J 8 bases; bases outside gene matches: 9. CDR3 nucleotides: TGCAGTGCTATGGCGGGAGAGGGAGGTACGCAGTATTTT. It yields the protein CSAMAGEGGTQYF.

The chain links TRBV7-8 to TRBJ2-1, with TRBD1 matching 8 bases. V trimming: 3 bases; J trimming: 3 bases; junction bases outside the gene matches: 1. The CDR3 is made up of 14 amino acids. Germline CDR1 and CDR2: SGHVS and FQNEAQ. The CDR3 reads CASSLDRDYNEQFF. The CDR3 DNA sequence: TGTGCCAGCAGCTTGGACAGGGACTACAATGAGCAGTTCTTC.

With regard to this clonotype: A much more abundant neighbour one base away suggests this may be a read error. The chain is built from TRBV5-1 and TRBJ2-7; TRBD1 might be the D (6 bases). This CDR3 has 13 residues. Per germline, CDR1 SGHRS and CDR2 YFSETQ. The CDR3: CASNLGARSEQYF. The CDR3 DNA reads TGCGCCAGCAACTTGGGGGCTAGGTCCGAGCAGTACTTC. Combining the CDR3 with reference TRBV5-1 and TRBJ2-7 gives the whole variable domain KAGVTQTPRYLIKTRGQQVTLSCSPISGHRSVSWYQQTPGQGLQFLFEYFSETQRNKGNFPGRFSGRQFSNSRSEMNVSTLELGDSALYLCASNLGARSEQYFGPGTRLTVT.

The V gene is TRBV20-1, the J gene TRBJ1-5; weak D call: TRBD1 (5 bases). Trimming removed 3 bases from V and 0 bases from J, with 12 bases in between. The germline V gene encodes CDR1 DFQATT and CDR2 SNEGSKA (reference sequence). The CDR3 runs 15 residues. CDR3 sequence (DNA): TGCAGTGCTAGTGAAGGGGTAGCTAGCAATCAGCCCCAGCATTTT. It is translated as CSASEGVASNQPQHF.

A word on this clonotype: Germline and junction disagree at one end, which may indicate a read error. This chain links TRBV5-1 with TRBJ2-1; 7 bases map to TRBD2. There are 15 residues in the CDR3. CDR1 is SGHRS and CDR2 is YFSETQ in the germline V gene. The DNA of the CDR3 is TGCGCCAGCGGCTTGGAGGCGGGAGAAGGGAATGAGCAGTTTTTC. This sequence encodes CASGLEAGEGNEQFF. Full variable domain (missing parts from reference TRBV5-1 and TRBJ2-1): KAGVTQTPRYLIKTRGQQVTLSCSPISGHRSVSWYQQTPGQGLQFLFEYFSETQRNKGNFPGRFSGRQFSNSRSEMNVSTLELGDSALYLCASGLEAGEGNEQFFGPGTRLTVL.

This chain links TRBV4-1 with TRBJ1-3; D is perhaps TRBD1 (6 bases). CDR1 is MGHRA, CDR2 YSYEKL, per germline. CDR3 size: 18 residues. V was cut by 3 bases and J by 3 bases, with 21 bases left in between. CDR3 bases: TGCGCCAGCAGCCACGCTTGGGGACCCAGGGGAGATGGAAACACCATATATTTT. Translated, it gives CASSHAWGPRGDGNTIYF.

To note about this clonotype: The junction departs from the called germline gene at one end, perhaps through a read error. The chain has TRBV11-3 and TRBJ1-6; 8 bases align to TRBD1. This CDR3 is 20 amino acids long. The germline V gene encodes CDR1 SGHNT and CDR2 YENEEA. The CDR3, as DNA: TGTGCCAACAGCCAACACCCGGACAGGGTCTCCACTCGAACAAATTCACCCCTCCACTTT. It codes for CANSQHPDRVSTRTNSPLHF.

As to this clonotype: It is likely a read error, because the conserved phenylalanine at the end of the CDR3 is missing. No DNA is shown, since the ends of the CDR3 on it are uncertain; the CDR3 is the one TCRdb lists. The J gene is TRBJ2-4, the V gene TRBV28; the listed D gene, TRBD1, was not tested against the DNA. The CDR3 spans 16 amino acids, including both terminal residues. Germline assignment: CDR1 MDHEN and CDR2 SYDVKM. CDR3 loop: CASSLTTGAAKNIQYL.

By sample share, this clonotype is medium-sized (0.01 to 0.1%). This sequence joins TRBV11-2 and TRBJ2-7; D not resolved. This CDR3 region has 14 residues. Deletions cut 5 bases from V and 1 base from J, with 12 bases between. The germline V gene has CDR1 SGHAT and CDR2 FQNNGV. CDR3 amino acids: CASSPDSGSYEQYV. The CDR3 DNA is TGTGCCAGCAGCCCCGACTCCGGTTCCTACGAGCAGTACGTC.

This clonotype was observed a few times. V gene TRBV6-1 combines with J gene TRBJ2-7, with a possible D match to TRBD2 (6 bases). The CDR3 has 15 amino acids. V lost 6 bases and J 5 bases, leaving 20 bases between the germline ends. CDR1 MNHNS and CDR2 SASEGT come from the germline V gene. The CDR3 nucleotides are TGTGCCAGCAGCGCAGGAAGACTAGGGTTTGACGAGCAGTACTTC. It codes for CASSAGRLGFDEQYF.

Points on this clonotype: A much larger clone lies one base from this, so it may be a read error. The chain combines TRBV20-1 with TRBJ2-2; D remains unclear. From germline, CDR1 is DFQATT and CDR2 SNEGSKA (reference sequence). Trimming removed 6 bases from V and 2 bases from J, with 16 bases in between. The CDR3 extends over 15 amino acids. CDR3: CSAGSRARNTGELFF. DNA of the CDR3: TGCAGTGCCGGATCCCGGGCCAGAAACACCGGGGAGCTGTTTTTT.

This rearrangement joins TRBV20-1 to TRBJ2-7; TRBD1 might be the D (5 bases). CDR1 and CDR2 from the germline V gene are DFQATT and SNEGSKA (reference sequence). V lost 0 bases to trimming and J lost 2 bases, with 11 bases between them. The CDR3 covers 14 residues. CDR3 protein: CSARDSAGPYEQYF. The CDR3, as DNA: TGCAGTGCTAGAGACTCCGCAGGGCCCTACGAGCAGTACTTC.

This clonotype has only one observation. The chain uses TRBV20-1 and TRBJ1-1; no definite D call. This CDR3 has 11 residues. Looked up from germline, CDR1 is DFQATT and CDR2 is SNEGSKA (reference sequence). Trimming removed 6 bases at V and 4 bases at J, with 9 bases between. CDR3 nucleotides: TGCAGTGCCACCGTCAGCACTGAAGCTTTCTTT. It yields the protein CSATVSTEAFF.

About this clonotype itself: No conserved phenylalanine or tryptophan is present at the end of the CDR3, so a read error is the likely explanation. The V and J genes are TRBV11-2 and TRBJ2-7; D is unresolved. CDR1 and CDR2 from the germline V gene are SGHAT and FQNNGV. The CDR3 length is 13 residues. The DNA of the CDR3 is TGTGCCTGCAGCTTAGAAAAGCCCTACGAACAGTACTTG. It is translated as CACSLEKPYEQYL.

For this clonotype: Given a much more abundant clone one base away, this may be a read error. The chain recombines TRBV4-1 with TRBJ2-1, with D unresolved. Germline V CDR1 and CDR2: MGHRA, YSYEKL. This CDR3 contains 12 residues. Here the CDR3 DNA reads TGCGCCAGCAGCCAAGGCTTTGGAGAGCCGTTCTTC. Protein: CASSQGFGEPFF.

The chain carries TRBV6-1 and TRBJ2-5, with 9 bases lining up with TRBD2. V lost 11 bases, J lost 0 bases, and 13 bases stayed unmatched. Germline CDR1 is MNHNS and CDR2 is SASEGT. The CDR3 is 16 residues long. The CDR3 sequence: CAGTGRLAADQETQYF. DNA of the CDR3: TGTGCCGGCACGGGGAGACTAGCGGCCGACCAAGAGACCCAGTACTTC.

To note about this clonotype: A much bigger clone sits one base away, suggesting this may be a read error. The rearrangement links TRBV30 to TRBJ2-5; D not certain. The CDR3 length is 14 residues. The germline V gene has CDR1 GTSNPN and CDR2 SVGIG (reference sequence). The ends were cut back, 1 base at V and 2 bases at J, with 11 bases in the middle. CDR3 sequence: CAWSADVGQETQYF. The CDR3 DNA reads TGTGCCTGGAGTGCCGACGTGGGGCAAGAGACCCAGTACTTC. Looking up the rest from reference TRBV30 and TRBJ2-5 gives the full variable domain: SQTIHQWPATLVQPVGSPLSLECTVEGTSNPNLYWYRQAAGRGLQLLFYSVGIGQISSEVPQNLSASRPQDRQFILSSKKLLLSDSGFYLCAWSADVGQETQYFGPGTRLLVL.

Notes on this clonotype: One end of the junction fails to match germline, which may point to a read error. The V call is TRBV10-3, the J call TRBJ1-5; D is undetermined. The germline V gene has CDR1 ENHRY and CDR2 SYGVKD. The CDR3 is made up of 16 amino acids. CDR3: CATSLAPPRNNQSQHF. The CDR3 DNA is TGTGCCACCTCTTTAGCACCTCCAAGGAACAATCAGTCCCAGCATTTT.

As to this clonotype: A much larger clone differs from this one at a single base, so this may be a read error. In DNA, the CDR3 is TGTGCCAGCAGCTTGGAGGAAAGGGGTCGGGGAGATACGCAGTATTTT. It translates to CASSLEERGRGDTQYF. This chain links TRBV5-6 with TRBJ2-3, with D perhaps matching TRBD1 or TRBD2 (5 bases each). The V gene lost 0 bases and the J gene lost 5 bases, with 16 bases spanning the gap. Germline CDR1 is SGHDT and CDR2 is YYEEEE. The CDR3 consists of 16 residues.

The V and J genes are TRBV6-1 and TRBJ1-5; D gene uncertain. V was cut by 0 bases and J by 6 bases, with 9 bases left in between. Germline CDR1 reads MNHNS; CDR2 reads SASEGT. CDR3 length equals 14 residues. This chain's CDR3 is CASSEALFRQPQHF. DNA of the CDR3: TGTGCCAGCAGTGAAGCGTTGTTCCGTCAGCCCCAGCATTTT.

To note about this clonotype: The junction and the germline gene differ at one end; a read error may be behind it. The rearrangement uses TRBV12-3 or TRBV12-4 and TRBJ1-5; D not certain. The length of the CDR3 is 19 residues. CDR3 DNA: TGTGGCAGCAGTTTAGGACTCAGTTATCGGTCAGAAAGCTATCAGCCCCAGCATTTT. Its translation: CGSSLGLSYRSESYQPQHF.

A note on this clonotype: Being one base from a much bigger clone, this may be a read error. The rearrangement links TRBV4-2 to TRBJ1-5; D is unclear. The V gene's germline CDR1 is LGHNA and CDR2 YNFKEQ. The CDR3 is 15 amino acids. Deletions cut 8 bases from V and 1 base from J, with 15 bases between. The CDR3 reads CASRRDLASNQPQHF. The DNA of the CDR3 is TGTGCCAGCCGCCGCGATTTGGCGAGCAATCAGCCCCAGCATTTT.

On this clonotype itself: The missing conserved phenylalanine or tryptophan at the end of this CDR3 makes a read error likely. The limits of the CDR3 on the DNA are not certain, so only TCRdb's listed CDR3 is given. The J gene is TRBJ2-3, the V gene TRBV20-1; TRBD1, the D gene given by the table, was not confirmed from the DNA. Germline CDR1 is DFQATT and CDR2 is SNEGSKA (reference sequence). The CDR3 spans 15 residues, counting both ends. This chain's CDR3 is CSASPAGRGADTLYL.

Concerning this clonotype itself: A read error may produce the germline difference seen at one junction end. V gene TRBV11-2 combines with J gene TRBJ2-3; D unclear. From germline, CDR1 is SGHAT and CDR2 FQNNGV. This CDR3 comprises 15 residues. The CDR3 spells CASSPGSGYTDMQYF. The CDR3 DNA reads TGTGCCAGCAGCCCCGGGTCTGGATACACAGATATGCAGTATTTT.

This clonotype was detected a few times. The genes are TRBV20-1 and TRBJ2-2; the D gene could be TRBD1 or TRBD2 (6 bases each). The germline gives CDR1 DFQATT, CDR2 SNEGSKA (reference sequence). The CDR3 extends over 15 amino acids. The V end lost 3 bases, the J end lost 3 bases, and 14 bases lay between the germline ends. This CDR3 reads CSARGGTLDTGELFF. DNA of the CDR3: TGCAGTGCTAGGGGGGGCACCCTGGACACCGGGGAGCTGTTTTTT.

Many counts were recorded for this clonotype. The chain carries TRBV20-1 and TRBJ2-1; 8 positions agree with TRBD1. Germline assignment: CDR1 DFQATT and CDR2 SNEGSKA (reference sequence). V was clipped by 1 base and J by 2 bases; unmatched bases: 4. CDR3 length equals 15 residues. The CDR3 loop is CSARVQGAPYNEQFF. The CDR3 DNA reads TGCAGTGCTAGAGTCCAGGGGGCCCCCTACAATGAGCAGTTCTTC.

Comments on this clonotype: At one end, the junction sequence differs from germline, possibly due to a read error. The CDR3 loop reads CSVRDALLAHQETEYF. The DNA for the CDR3 is TGCAGTGTTAGAGATGCCCTTTTAGCGCACCAAGAGACCGAGTACTTC. The chain employs TRBV20-1 and TRBJ2-5, with D possibly TRBD2 on 5 matching bases. The CDR3 covers 16 residues. Germline assignment: CDR1 DFQATT and CDR2 SNEGSKA (reference sequence).

As to this clonotype: The junction departs from the called germline gene at one end, perhaps through a read error. V and J are TRBV11-3 and TRBJ2-1; 7 bases are a match to TRBD2. This CDR3 spans 15 amino acids. CDR1 is SGHNT, CDR2 YENEEA, per germline. Here the CDR3 DNA reads TGTGCCAACAGCTTAGCAGCGGGGTACGATAATGAGCAGTTCTTC. It specifies CANSLAAGYDNEQFF.